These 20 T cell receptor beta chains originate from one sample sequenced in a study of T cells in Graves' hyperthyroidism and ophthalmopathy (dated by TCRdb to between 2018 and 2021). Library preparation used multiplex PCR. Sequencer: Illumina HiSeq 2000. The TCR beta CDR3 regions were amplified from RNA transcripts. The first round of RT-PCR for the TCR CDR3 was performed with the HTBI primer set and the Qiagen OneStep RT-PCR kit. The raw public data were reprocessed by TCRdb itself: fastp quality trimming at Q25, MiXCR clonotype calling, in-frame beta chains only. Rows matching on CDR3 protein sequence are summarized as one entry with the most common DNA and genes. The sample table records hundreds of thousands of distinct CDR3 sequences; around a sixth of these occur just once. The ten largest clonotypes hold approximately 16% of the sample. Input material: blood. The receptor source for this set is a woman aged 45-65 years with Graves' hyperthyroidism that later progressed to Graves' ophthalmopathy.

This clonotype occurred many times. CDR3 protein: CASSLFRGSTDTQYF. CDR3 coding DNA: TGTGCCAGCAGCTTATTCCGAGGGAGCACAGATACGCAGTATTTT. The chain combines TRBV11-2 with TRBJ2-3; a possible D gene is TRBD2 (5 bases). Germline V gene sequence: CDR1 SGHAT, CDR2 FQNNGV. CDR3 length: 15 amino acids. Trimming pared 2 bases from V and 0 bases from J, leaving 9 bases between.

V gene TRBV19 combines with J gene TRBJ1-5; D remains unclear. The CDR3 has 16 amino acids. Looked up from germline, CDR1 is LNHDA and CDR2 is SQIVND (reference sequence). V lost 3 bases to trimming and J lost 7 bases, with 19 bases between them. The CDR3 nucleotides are TGTGCCAGTAGTATCCAGAGGCCGGGTCCTGGGCAGCCCCAGCATTTT. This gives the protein CASSIQRPGPGQPQHF. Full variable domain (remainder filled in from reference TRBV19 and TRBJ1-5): DGGITQSPKYLFRKEGQNVTLSCEQNLNHDAMYWYRQDPGQGLRLIYYSQIVNDFQKGDIAEGYSVSREKKESFPLTVTSAQKNPTAFYLCASSIQRPGPGQPQHFGDGTRLSIL.

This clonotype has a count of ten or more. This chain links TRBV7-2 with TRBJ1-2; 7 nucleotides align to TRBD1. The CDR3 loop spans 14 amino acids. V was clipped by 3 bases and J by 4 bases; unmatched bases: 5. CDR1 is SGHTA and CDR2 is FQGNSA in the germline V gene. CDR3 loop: CASSLGDRVYGYTF. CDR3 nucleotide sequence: TGTGCCAGCAGCTTGGGCGACAGGGTCTATGGCTACACCTTC.

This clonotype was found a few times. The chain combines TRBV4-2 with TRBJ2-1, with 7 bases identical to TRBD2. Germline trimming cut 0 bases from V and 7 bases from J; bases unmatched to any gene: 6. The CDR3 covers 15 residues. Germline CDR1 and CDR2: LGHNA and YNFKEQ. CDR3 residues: CASSQDWNGGNEQFF. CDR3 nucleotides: TGTGCCAGCAGCCAAGATTGGAACGGGGGGAATGAGCAGTTCTTC.

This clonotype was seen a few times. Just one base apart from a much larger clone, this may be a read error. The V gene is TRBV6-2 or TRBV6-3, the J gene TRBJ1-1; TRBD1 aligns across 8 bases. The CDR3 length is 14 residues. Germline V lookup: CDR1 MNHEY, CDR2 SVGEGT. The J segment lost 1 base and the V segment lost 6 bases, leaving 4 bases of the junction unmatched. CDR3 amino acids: CASSPTGANTEAFF. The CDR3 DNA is TGTGCCAGCAGCCCGACAGGGGCGAACACTGAAGCTTTCTTT.

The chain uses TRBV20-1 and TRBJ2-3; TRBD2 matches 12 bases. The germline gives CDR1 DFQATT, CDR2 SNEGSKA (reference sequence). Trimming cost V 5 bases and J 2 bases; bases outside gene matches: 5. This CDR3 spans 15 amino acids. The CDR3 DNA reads TGCAGTGCTGTGACTAGCGGGGGTTTCACAGATACGCAGTATTTT. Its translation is CSAVTSGGFTDTQYF.

The CDR3 DNA sequence: TGTGCCAGCAAACCAACCCGAACCTCAACTAATGAAAAACTGTTTTTT. Amino acid sequence: CASKPTRTSTNEKLFF. V and J are TRBV6-2 or TRBV6-3 and TRBJ1-4; D remains ambiguous. The CDR3 runs to 16 residues. The germline gives CDR1 MNHEY, CDR2 SVGEGT. Trimming removed 7 bases from V and 0 bases from J, with 15 bases in between.

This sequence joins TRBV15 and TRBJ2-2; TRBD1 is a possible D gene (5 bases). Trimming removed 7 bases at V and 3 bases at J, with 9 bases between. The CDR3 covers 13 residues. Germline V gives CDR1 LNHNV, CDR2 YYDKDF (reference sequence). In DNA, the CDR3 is TGTGCCACCAATGCAGGGTACACCGGGGAGCTGTTTTTT. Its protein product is CATNAGYTGELFF. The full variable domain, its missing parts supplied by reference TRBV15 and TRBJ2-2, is DAMVIQNPRYQVTQFGKPVTLSCSQTLNHNVMYWYQQKSSQAPKLLFHYYDKDFNNEADTPDNFQSRRPNTSFCFLDIRSPGLGDTAMYLCATNAGYTGELFFGEGSRLTVL.

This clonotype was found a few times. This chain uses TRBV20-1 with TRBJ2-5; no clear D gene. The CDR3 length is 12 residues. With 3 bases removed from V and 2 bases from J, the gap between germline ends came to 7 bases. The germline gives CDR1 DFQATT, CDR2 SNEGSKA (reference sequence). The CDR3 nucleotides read TGCAGTGCTAGCCTGAGGCAAGAGACCCAGTACTTC. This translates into CSASLRQETQYF.

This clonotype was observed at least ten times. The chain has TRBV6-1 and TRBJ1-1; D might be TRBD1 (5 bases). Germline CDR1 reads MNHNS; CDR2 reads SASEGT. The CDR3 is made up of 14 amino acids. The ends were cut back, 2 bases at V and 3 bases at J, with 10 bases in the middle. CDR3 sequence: CASSEQGVYTEAFF. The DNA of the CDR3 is TGTGCCAGCAGTGAACAGGGAGTCTACACTGAAGCTTTCTTT.

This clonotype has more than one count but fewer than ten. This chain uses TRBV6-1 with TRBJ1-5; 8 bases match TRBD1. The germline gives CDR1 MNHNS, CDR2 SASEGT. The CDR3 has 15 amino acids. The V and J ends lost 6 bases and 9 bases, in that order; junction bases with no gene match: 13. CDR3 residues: CASRLQGERDGPQHF. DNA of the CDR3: TGTGCCAGCAGACTACAGGGGGAGAGAGATGGGCCCCAGCATTTT.

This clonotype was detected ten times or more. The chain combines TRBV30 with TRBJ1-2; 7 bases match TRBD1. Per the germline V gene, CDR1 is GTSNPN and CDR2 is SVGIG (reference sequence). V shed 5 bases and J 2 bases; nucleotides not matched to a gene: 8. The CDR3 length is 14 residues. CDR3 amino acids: CAWGWDRENYGYTF. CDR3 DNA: TGTGCCTGGGGGTGGGACAGAGAGAACTATGGCTACACCTTC.

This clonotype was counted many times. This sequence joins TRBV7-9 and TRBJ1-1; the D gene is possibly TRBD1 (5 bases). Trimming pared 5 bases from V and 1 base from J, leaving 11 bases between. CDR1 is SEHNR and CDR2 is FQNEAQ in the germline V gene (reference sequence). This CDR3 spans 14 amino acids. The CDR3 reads CASSGLGRNTEAFF. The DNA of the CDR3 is TGTGCCAGCAGCGGCCTGGGGCGGAACACTGAAGCTTTCTTT.

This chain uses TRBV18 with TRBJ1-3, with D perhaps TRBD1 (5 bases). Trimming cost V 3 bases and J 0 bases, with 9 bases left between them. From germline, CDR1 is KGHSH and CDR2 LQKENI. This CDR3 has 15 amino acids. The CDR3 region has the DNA TGTGCCAGCTCACCCAGGGCCCTCTCTGGAAACACCATATATTTT. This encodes CASSPRALSGNTIYF.

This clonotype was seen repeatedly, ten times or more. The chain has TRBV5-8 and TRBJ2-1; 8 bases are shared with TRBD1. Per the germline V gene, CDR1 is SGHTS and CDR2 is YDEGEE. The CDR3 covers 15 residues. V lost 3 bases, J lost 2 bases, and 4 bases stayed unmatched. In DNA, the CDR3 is TGTGCCAGCAGCTGGCTGGGACAGGCCTACAATGAGCAGTTCTTC. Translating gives CASSWLGQAYNEQFF.

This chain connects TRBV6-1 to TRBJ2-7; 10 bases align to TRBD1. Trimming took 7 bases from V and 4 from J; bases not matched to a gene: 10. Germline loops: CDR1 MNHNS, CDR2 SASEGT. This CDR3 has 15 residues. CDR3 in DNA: TGTGCCAGCAAAGGAACCGGGACAGGGGAATACGAGCAGTACTTC. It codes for CASKGTGTGEYEQYF.

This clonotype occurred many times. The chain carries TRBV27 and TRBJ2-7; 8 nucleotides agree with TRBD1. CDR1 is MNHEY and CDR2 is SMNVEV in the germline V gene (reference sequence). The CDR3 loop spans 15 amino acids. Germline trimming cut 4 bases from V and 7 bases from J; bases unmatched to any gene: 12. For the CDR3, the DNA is TGTGCCAGCAGTTCAGTATCGGACAGGGTCTCAGAGCAGTACTTC. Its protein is CASSSVSDRVSEQYF.

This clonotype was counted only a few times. CDR3 DNA sequence: TGTGCCAGCAGCTCAGCGTTCTCTGGGGCCAACGTCCTGACTTTC. Its translation: CASSSAFSGANVLTF. The V gene is TRBV11-2, the J gene TRBJ2-6; D gene unclear. This CDR3 region has 15 residues. Trimming left V 4 bases short and J 0 bases short, with 7 bases between. Germline CDR1 reads SGHAT; CDR2 reads FQNNGV.

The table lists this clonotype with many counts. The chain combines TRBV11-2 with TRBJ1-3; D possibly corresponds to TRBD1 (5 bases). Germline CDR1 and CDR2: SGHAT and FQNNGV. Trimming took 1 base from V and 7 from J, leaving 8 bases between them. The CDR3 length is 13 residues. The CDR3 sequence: CASSLVRGNTIYF. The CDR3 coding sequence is TGTGCCAGCAGCTTAGTCCGGGGGAACACCATATATTTT.

This CDR3 reads CAWSSWADTQYF. In DNA form, the CDR3 reads TGTGCCTGGAGTAGTTGGGCAGATACGCAGTATTTT. V is TRBV30 and J is TRBJ2-3; D unresolved. Germline-derived CDR1 and CDR2 are GTSNPN and SVGIG (reference sequence). This CDR3 is built from 12 residues. V was shortened by 2 bases and J by 4 bases, with 7 bases between the two germline ends.